This T cell receptor (beta chain) appears in the sequencing data of a study of early T cells in non-severe SARS-CoV-2 infection. TCRdb called the 5' RACE reads again in MiXCR, with one record for every CDR3 protein. The sample carries some 57,000 distinct CDR3 sequences, around an eighth recorded once. The sample was whole blood. The receptor was isolated from an adult who was a healthcare worker with PCR-confirmed SARS-CoV-2 infection or an uninfected control (not recorded which).

CDR3 bases: TGTGCCAGCAGCTTAGGGCAGATTAATGAAAAACTGTTTTTT. Amino acid sequence: CASSLGQINEKLFF. The gene calls are TRBV11-2 and TRBJ1-4, with D unresolved. CDR3 length: 14 amino acids. V was trimmed by 1 base and J by 4 bases, leaving 7 bases between them. Germline CDR1 SGHAT, CDR2 FQNNGV.